The TCR beta chain described here comes from a study of T cell responses to AZD1222 COVID-19 vaccine. Whole-study findings and limits: In the spike-specific TCR repertoire, nearly half reportedly target unmutated variant regions. Dominant at 160-218 and 743-854, vaccine-associated CD4 TCRs also spanned spike. Spike-specific TCR breadth and depth were elevated following two AZD1222 doses.

The method was immunoSEQ multiplex PCR; TCRdb's version includes in-frame clones alone and lacks a portion of them. The data hold 110,000 to 150,000 clones, with 80% to 90% observed a single time. As to this clone: Its antigen is unidentified.

Trimming removed 1 base from V and 8 bases from J, with 14 bases in between. Germline V lookup: CDR1 LGHDT, CDR2 YNNKEL (reference sequence). The length of the CDR3 is 14 residues. The material was peripheral blood, obtained on day 0 of AZD1222 vaccination. V and J are TRBV3-1 (or the pseudogene TRBV3-2) and TRBJ1-1, with a tentative D call TRBD1 (5 bases). The source is an adult in good health. CDR3 DNA sequence: TGTGCCAGCAGCCAAGTCCCGGGGCAGTCCGAAGCTTTCTTT. This encodes CASSQVPGQSEAFF.